The 4 T cell receptor beta chains presented below share a single source sample, sequenced in a study of a mutant IDH1 vaccine in newly diagnosed glioma. Sequenced by immunoSEQ multiplex PCR; TCRdb stores in-frame clones only, minus some. The repertoire includes tens of thousands of clones, about four fifths of them detected once, and approximately 2.9% sits in the top ten. The time point denotes: week 35, safety follow-up. Every vaccine dose comprised 300 ug of mutant IDH1 20-mer peptide plus topical imiquimod. No antigens are known for them. Specimen: PBMCs, collected from a glioma patient whose treatment included an IDH1 peptide vaccine. The receptors stem from a man aged 40-49 years with glioma. Some clones in this sample may be carry-over from other donors' samples.

This sequence joins TRBV18 and TRBJ1-4; unclear D gene. V lost 1 base to trimming and J lost 4 bases, with 10 bases between them. Germline V lookup: CDR1 KGHSH, CDR2 LQKENI. The CDR3 is made up of 15 amino acids. CDR3 amino acids: CASSPLGQSNEKLFF. DNA for the CDR3: TGTGCCAGCTCACCACTTGGGCAGAGTAATGAAAAACTGTTTTTT.

The chain carries TRBV11-2 and TRBJ2-7; possibly TRBD1 for D (6 bases). Per the germline V gene, CDR1 is SGHAT and CDR2 is FQNNGV. The CDR3 has 17 amino acids. V shed 5 bases and J shed 2 bases, with 22 bases lying between them. Here the CDR3 DNA reads TGTGCCAGCAGCCTATTAGTGGGGGCGGGTTTGCCCTACGAGCAGTACTTC. Translated: CASSLLVGAGLPYEQYF.

The rearrangement uses TRBV29-1 and TRBJ2-6; D ambiguous. The V end lost 3 bases, the J end lost 0 bases, and 0 bases lay between the germline ends. The germline V gene has CDR1 SQVTM and CDR2 ANQGSEA. This CDR3 region has 12 residues. The CDR3 is CSVDSGANVLTF. The DNA of the CDR3 is TGCAGCGTTGACTCTGGGGCCAACGTCCTGACTTTC.

The chain links TRBV7-6 to TRBJ2-6, with D uncertain. V gave up 8 bases and J gave up 2 bases, with 4 bases separating them. CDR1 SGHVS and CDR2 FNYEAQ come from the germline V gene. The CDR3 extends over 12 amino acids. CDR3 region: CASSTGANVLTF. The CDR3 bases are TGTGCCAGCTCCACTGGGGCCAACGTCCTGACTTTC.